This T cell receptor beta chain is drawn from a study of OX40 agonist ivuxolimab in advanced cancers. By proportion, this clone is medium-sized. This table comes from immunoSEQ multiplex PCR, and its TCRdb copy is limited to in-frame clones, with some not included. This table has fewer than 65,000 clones, roughly 82% appearing once. V lost 9 bases and J lost 8; bases outside the gene matches: 12. The germline V gene encodes CDR1 SNHLY and CDR2 FYNNEI. The CDR3 totals 13 residues. Sampled blood was obtained at baseline, cycle 4 day 1, and cycle 7 day 1. This receptor was taken from an adult with an advanced solid tumor such as melanoma, head and neck, liver or kidney cancer. Sequencing used CD4+ or CD8+ T cells sorted from blood, obtained in a trial of the OX40 agonist ivuxolimab. This sequence joins TRBV2 and TRBJ2-7; 8 bases are a match to TRBD2. The CDR3 region has the DNA TGTGCCAGTAGGCCGGGACTAGAGACGAAGCAGTACTTC. This translates into CASRPGLETKQYF.